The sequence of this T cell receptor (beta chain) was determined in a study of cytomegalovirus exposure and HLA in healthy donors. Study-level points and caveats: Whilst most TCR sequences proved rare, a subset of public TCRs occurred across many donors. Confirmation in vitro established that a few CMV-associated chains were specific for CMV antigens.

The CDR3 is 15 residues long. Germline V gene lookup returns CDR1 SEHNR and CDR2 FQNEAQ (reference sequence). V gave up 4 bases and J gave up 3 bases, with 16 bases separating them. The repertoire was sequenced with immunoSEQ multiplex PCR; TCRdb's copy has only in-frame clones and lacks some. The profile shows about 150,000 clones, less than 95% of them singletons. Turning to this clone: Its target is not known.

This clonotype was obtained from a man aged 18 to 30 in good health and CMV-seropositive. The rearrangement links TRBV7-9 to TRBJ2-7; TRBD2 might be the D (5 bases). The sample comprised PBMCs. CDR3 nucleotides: TGTGCCAGCAGCTCCGAGGGCGACCCTTACTACGAGCAGTACTTC. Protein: CASSSEGDPYYEQYF.